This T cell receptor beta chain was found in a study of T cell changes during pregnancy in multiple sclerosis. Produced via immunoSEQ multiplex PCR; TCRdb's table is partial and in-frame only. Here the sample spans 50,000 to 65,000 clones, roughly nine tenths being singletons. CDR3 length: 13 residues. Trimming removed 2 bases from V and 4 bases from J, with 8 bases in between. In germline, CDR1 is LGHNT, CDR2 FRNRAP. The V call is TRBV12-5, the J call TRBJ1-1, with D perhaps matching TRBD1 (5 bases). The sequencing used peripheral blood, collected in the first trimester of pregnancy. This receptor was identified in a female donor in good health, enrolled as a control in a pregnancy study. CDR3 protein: CASGLQGGTEAFF. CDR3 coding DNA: TGTGCTAGTGGTTTGCAGGGTGGCACTGAAGCTTTCTTT.